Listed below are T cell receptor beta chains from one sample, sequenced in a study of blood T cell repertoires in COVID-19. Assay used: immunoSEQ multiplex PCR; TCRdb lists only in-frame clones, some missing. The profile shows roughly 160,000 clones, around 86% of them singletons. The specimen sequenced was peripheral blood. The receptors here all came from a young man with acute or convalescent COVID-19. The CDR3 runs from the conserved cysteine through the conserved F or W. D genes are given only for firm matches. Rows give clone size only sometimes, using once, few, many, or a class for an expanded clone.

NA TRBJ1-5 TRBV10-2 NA CASASEGGGVEPQHF
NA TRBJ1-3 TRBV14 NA CASSQRRTASGNTIYF
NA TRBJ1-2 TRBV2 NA CASTGQLTNYGYTF
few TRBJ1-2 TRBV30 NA CAWSAGYGYTF
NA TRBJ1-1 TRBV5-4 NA CASSPRGENTEAFF
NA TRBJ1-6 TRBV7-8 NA CASSLGGGSPLHF
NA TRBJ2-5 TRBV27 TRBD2 CASSFGGGGGETQYF
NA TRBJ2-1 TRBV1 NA CTSSQGKRGGRYNEQFF
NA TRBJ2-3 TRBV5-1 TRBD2 CASSRGTSGGTDTQYF
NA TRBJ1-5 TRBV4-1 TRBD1 CASSQFDRGEQPQHF
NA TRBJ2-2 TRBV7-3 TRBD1 CASSAGTARNTGELFF
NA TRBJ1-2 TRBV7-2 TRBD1 CASSLDRGYGYTF
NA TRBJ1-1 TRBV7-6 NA CASSLAGRGNTEAFF
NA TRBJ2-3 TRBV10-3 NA CAISESQGPDTQYF
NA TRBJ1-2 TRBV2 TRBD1 CASRRQGANYGYTF
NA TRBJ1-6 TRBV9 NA CASSGAQTDNSPLHF
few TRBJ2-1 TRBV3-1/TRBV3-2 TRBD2 CASSPRSQTSGGYNEQFF
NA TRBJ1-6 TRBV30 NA CAWSDKSSSYNSPLHF
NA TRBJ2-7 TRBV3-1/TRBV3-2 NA CASSQAAGSYEQYF
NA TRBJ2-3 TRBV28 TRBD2 CASSVLGRGGPADTQYF
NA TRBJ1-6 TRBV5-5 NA CASSLDARGNSPLHF
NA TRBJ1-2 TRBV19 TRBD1 CASSDSGQGILYGYTF
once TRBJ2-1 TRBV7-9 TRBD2 CASSRPGGSYNEQFF
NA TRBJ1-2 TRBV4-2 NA CASSQEYEGFYGYTF
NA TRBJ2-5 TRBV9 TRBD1 CASSAGTADLETQYF
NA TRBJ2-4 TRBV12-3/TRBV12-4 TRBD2 CASSSSGGDYPYF
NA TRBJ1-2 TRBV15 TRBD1 CATSRETGTGYGYTF
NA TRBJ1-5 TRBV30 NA CASRTDSNQPQHF
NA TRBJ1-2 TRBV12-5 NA CASGWGGEGYTF
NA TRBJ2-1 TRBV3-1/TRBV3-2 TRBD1 CASSQVPQGAVNEQFF
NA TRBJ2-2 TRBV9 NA CASSVSRRGPNTGELFF
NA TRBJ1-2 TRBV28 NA CASSLAGVYGYTF